This entry features one TCR beta chain sequence. The antigen remains unidentified. CDR1 SGHNT and CDR2 YENEEA come from the germline V gene. V was shortened by 3 bases and J by 3 bases, with 7 bases between the two germline ends. The CDR3 consists of 13 residues. Sequenced by immunoSEQ multiplex PCR; TCRdb stores in-frame clones only, minus some. This table has around 19,000 clones, roughly four fifths appearing once. The data were taken from a study of Tregs in tolerant kidney transplant recipients. The study's findings and limits: Activated donor B cell expansion appeared to reveal the most relevant donor-specific TCRbeta repertoire.

This chain connects TRBV11-3 to TRBJ2-3; D is undetermined. The sequencing input was Tregs from blood. This clonotype was obtained from a human donor in good health. DNA for the CDR3: TGTGCCAGCAGCTTCCAGGTTACAGATACGCAGTATTTT. Protein product: CASSFQVTDTQYF.